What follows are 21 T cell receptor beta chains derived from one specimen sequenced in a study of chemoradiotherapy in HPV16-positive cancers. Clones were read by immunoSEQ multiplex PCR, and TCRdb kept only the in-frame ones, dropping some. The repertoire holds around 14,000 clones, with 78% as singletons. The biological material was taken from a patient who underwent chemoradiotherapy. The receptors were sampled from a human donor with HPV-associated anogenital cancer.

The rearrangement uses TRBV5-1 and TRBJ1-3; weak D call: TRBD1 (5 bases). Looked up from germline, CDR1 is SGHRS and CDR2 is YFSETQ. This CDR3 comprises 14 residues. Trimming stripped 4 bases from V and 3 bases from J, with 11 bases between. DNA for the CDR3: TGCGCCAGCAGCCCCTTGGGGGGTGGAAACACCATATATTTT. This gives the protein CASSPLGGGNTIYF.

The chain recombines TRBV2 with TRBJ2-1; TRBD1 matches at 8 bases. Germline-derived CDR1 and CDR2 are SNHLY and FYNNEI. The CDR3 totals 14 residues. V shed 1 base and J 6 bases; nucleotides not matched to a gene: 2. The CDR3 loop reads CASSEGRGPNEQFF. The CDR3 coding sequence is TGTGCCAGCAGTGAAGGCAGGGGGCCCAATGAGCAGTTCTTC. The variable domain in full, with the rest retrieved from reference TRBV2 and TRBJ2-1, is EPEVTQTPSHQVTQMGQEVILRCVPISNHLYFYWYRQILGQKVEFLVSFYNNEISEKSEIFDDQFSVERPDGSNFTLKIRSTKLEDSAMYFCASSEGRGPNEQFFGPGTRLTVL.

The CDR3 loop is CASKGEGPYEQYF. The CDR3 nucleotides read TGTGCCAGCAAGGGTGAAGGGCCTTACGAGCAGTACTTC. J is TRBJ2-7 and V is TRBV2, with no clear D. The germline V gene has CDR1 SNHLY and CDR2 FYNNEI. The CDR3 length is 13 residues. With 7 bases removed from V and 4 bases from J, the gap between germline ends came to 14 bases. Combining the CDR3 with reference TRBV2 and TRBJ2-7 gives the whole variable domain EPEVTQTPSHQVTQMGQEVILRCVPISNHLYFYWYRQILGQKVEFLVSFYNNEISEKSEIFDDQFSVERPDGSNFTLKIRSTKLEDSAMYFCASKGEGPYEQYFGPGTRLTVT.

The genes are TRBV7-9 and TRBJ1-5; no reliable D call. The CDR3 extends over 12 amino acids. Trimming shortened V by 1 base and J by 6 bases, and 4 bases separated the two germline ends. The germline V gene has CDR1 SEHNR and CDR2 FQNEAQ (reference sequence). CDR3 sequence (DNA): TGTGCCAGCAGCTTAGGAGGTCAGCCCCAGCATTTT. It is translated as CASSLGGQPQHF.

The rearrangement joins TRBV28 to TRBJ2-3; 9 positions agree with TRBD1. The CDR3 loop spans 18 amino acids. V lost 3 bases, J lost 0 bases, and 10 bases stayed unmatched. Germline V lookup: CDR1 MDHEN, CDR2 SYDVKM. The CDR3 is CASSLSSVGQGSTDTQYF. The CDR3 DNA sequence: TGTGCCAGCAGTTTGTCTTCCGTAGGACAGGGGAGCACAGATACGCAGTATTTT.

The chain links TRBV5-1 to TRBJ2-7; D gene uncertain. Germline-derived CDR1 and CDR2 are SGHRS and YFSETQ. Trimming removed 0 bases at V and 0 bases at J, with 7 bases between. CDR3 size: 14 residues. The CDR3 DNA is TGCGCCAGCAGCTTGGACCCGAGCTCCTACGAGCAGTACTTC. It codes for CASSLDPSSYEQYF.

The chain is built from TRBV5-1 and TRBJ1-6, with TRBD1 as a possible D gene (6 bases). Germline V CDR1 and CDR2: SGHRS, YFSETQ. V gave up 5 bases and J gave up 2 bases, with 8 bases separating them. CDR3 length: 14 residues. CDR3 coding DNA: TGCGCCAGCAGAGGGGGGGCCTATAATTCACCCCTCCACTTT. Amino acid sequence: CASRGGAYNSPLHF.

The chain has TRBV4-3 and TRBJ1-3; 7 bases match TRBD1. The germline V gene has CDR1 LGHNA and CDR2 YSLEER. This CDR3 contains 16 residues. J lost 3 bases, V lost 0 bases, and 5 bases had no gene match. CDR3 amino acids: CASSQDTGVGGNTIYF. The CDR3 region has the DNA TGCGCCAGCAGCCAAGATACAGGGGTAGGTGGAAACACCATATATTTT.

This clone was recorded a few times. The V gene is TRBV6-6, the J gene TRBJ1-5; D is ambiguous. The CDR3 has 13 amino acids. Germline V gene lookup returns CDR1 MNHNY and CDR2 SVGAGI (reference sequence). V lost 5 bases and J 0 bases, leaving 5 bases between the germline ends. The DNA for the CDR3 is TGTGCCAGCAGTACCTATAGCAATCAGCCCCAGCATTTT. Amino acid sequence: CASSTYSNQPQHF.

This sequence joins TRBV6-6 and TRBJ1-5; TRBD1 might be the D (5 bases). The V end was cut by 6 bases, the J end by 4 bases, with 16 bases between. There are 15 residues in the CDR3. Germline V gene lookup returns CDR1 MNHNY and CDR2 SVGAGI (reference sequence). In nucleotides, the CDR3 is TGTGCCAGCAGGTCACTCGACAGCTATAATCAGCCCCAGCATTTT. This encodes CASRSLDSYNQPQHF.

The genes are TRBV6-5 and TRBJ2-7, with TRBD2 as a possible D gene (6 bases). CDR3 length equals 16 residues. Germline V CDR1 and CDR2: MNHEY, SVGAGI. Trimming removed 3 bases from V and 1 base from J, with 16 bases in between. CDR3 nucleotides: TGTGCCAGCAGTTATCGGGACTCCTGGGAATCCTACGAGCAGTACTTC. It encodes CASSYRDSWESYEQYF.

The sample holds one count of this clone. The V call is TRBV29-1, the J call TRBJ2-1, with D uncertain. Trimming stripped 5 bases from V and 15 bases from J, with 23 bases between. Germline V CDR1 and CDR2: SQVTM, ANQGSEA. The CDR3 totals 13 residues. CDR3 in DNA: TGCAGCGTTCACACCGGGCGAGATGGTTCGTCGTTCTTC. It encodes CSVHTGRDGSSFF.

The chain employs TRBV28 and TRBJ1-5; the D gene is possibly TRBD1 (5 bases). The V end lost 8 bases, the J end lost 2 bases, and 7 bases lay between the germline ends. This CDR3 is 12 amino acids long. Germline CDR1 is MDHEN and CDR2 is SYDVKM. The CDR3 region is CASGGRNQPQHF. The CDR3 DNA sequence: TGTGCCAGCGGGGGACGCAATCAGCCCCAGCATTTT.

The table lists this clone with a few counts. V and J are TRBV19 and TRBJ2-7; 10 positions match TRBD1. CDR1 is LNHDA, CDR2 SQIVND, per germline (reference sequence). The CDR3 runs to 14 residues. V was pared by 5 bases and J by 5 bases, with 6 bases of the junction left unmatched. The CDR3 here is CASSEPGTGDEQYF. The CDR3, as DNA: TGTGCCAGTAGTGAACCCGGGACAGGGGACGAGCAGTACTTC.

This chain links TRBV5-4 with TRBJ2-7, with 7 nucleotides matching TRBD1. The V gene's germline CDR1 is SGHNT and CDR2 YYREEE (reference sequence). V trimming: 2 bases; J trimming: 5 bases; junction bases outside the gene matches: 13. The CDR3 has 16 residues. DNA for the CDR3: TGTGCCAGCAGCTTAGGTGGTCAGGGGGTTATCGACGAGCAGTACTTC. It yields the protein CASSLGGQGVIDEQYF.

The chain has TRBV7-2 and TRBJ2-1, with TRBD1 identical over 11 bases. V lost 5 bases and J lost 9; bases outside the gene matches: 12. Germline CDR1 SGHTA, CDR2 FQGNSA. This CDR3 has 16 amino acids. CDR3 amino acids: CASSIQPSGTGGEQFF. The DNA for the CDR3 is TGTGCCAGCAGCATCCAACCCTCCGGGACAGGGGGTGAGCAGTTCTTC.

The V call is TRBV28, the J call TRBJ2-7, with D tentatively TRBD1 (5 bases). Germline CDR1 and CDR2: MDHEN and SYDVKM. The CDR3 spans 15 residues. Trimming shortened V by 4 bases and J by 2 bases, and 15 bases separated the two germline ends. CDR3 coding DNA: TGTGCCAGCAGTTGGTCAGGGATCCCCCCCTACGAGCAGTACTTC. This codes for CASSWSGIPPYEQYF.

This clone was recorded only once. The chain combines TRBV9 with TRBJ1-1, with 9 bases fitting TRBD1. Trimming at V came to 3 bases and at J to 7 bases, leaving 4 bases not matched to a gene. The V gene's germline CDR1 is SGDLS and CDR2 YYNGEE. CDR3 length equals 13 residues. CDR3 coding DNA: TGTGCCAGCAGCGGACAGGGGGAAATTGAAGCTTTCTTT. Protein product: CASSGQGEIEAFF.

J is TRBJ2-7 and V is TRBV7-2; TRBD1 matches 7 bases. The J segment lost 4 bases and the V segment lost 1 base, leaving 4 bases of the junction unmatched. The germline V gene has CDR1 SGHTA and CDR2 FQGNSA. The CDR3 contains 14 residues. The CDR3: CASSLEDRAYEQYF. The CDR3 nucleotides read TGTGCCAGCAGCTTAGAAGACAGGGCGTACGAGCAGTACTTC.

The CDR3 DNA reads as TGTGCCAGCAAACAAATTAACTATGGCTACACCTTC. It yields the protein CASKQINYGYTF. The chain carries TRBV7-2 and TRBJ1-2; the D is unclear. CDR3 size: 12 residues. V was pared by 7 bases and J by 1 base, with 7 bases between. CDR1 is SGHTA, CDR2 FQGNSA, per germline.

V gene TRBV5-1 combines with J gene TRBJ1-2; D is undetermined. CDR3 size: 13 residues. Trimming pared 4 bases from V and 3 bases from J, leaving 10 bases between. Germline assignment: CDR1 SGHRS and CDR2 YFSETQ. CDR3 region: CASSPGNYYGYTF. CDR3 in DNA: TGCGCCAGCAGCCCGGGAAACTACTATGGCTACACCTTC.